This T cell receptor (beta chain) stems from a study of T cell clonality in common variable immunodeficiency. This clone was seen ten or more times. Profiling relied on immunoSEQ multiplex PCR, and the TCRdb table lists in-frame clones only, not all of them. Captured here are under 50,000 clones, none seen once; the top ten comprise approximately 5.9%. The sample was peripheral blood mononuclear cells. This receptor was identified in a person aged 18-69 years in good health.

The CDR3 protein is CAWSDYRGAQYF. The CDR3 bases that were read are TGTGCCTGGAGCGATTACAGGGGAGCG. This sequence joins TRBV30 and TRBJ2-3; 7 bases line up with TRBD1. Read coverage stops 3 residues before the CDR3 terminus; the germline J gene supplies the remainder. Germline lookup yields CDR1 GTSNPN and CDR2 SVGIG (reference sequence). The CDR3 is 12 residues long.